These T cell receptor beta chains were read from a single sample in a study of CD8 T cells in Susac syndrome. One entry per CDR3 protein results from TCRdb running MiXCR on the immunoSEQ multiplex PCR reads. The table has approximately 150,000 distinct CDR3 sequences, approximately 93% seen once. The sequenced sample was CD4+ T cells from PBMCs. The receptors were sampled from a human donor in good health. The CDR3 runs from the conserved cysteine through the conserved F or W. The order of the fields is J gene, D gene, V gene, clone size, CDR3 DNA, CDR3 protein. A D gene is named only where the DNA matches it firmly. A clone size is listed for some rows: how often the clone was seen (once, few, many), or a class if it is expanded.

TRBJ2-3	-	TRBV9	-	TGTGCCAGCAGCGCCAGGGGCCAAAGCACAGATACGCAGTATTTT	CASSARGQSTDTQYF
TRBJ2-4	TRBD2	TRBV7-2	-	TGTGCCAGCAGCTTAGCGCAACTTAGCGGGGCCAAAAACATTCAGTACTTC	CASSLAQLSGAKNIQYF
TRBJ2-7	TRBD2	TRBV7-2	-	TGTGCCAGCGGTGGAGGGACTAGCGGTTTCTACGAGCAGTACTTC	CASGGGTSGFYEQYF
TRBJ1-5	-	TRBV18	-	TGTGCCAGCTCACCTACCGGGGGGAACGATCAGCCCCAGCATTTT	CASSPTGGNDQPQHF
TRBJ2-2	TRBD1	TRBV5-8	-	TGTGCCAGCAGCCAACCAGGGGGCGGGAACACCGGGGAGCTGTTTTTT	CASSQPGGGNTGELFF
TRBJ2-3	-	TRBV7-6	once	TGTGCCAGCAGCTTAGTGAGCGGGCGGTCTAGAGGTACGCAGTATTTT	CASSLVSGRSRGTQYF
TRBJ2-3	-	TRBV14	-	TGTGCCAGCCTTCGAAGTAGCACAGATACGCAGTATTTT	CASLRSSTDTQYF
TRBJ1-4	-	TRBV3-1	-	TGTGCCAGCAGCCAAGGGGGGCTGGGTGAAAAACTGTTTTTT	CASSQGGLGEKLFF
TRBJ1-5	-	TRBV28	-	TGTGCCAGCAGTTTGGCTCACTTTCTCCGGAATCAGCCCCAGCATTTT	CASSLAHFLRNQPQHF
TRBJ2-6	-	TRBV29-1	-	TGCAGCGCCCCCTCTGGGGCCAACGTCCCGACTTTC	CSAPSGANVPTF
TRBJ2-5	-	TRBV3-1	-	TGTGCCAGCAGCCAAGATCTTGGGAAATCGGGGGAGACCCAGTACTTC	CASSQDLGKSGETQYF
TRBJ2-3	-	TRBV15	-	TGTGCCACCAGCAGCGGGGTCACAGATACGCAGTATTTT	CATSSGVTDTQYF
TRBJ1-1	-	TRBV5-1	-	TGCGCCAGCAGAGTGGGACGAGACGTGGACACTGAAGCTTTCTTT	CASRVGRDVDTEAFF
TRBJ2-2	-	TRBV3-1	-	TGTGCCAGCAGCCCCACGTTGCACCCCGGGGCCGGGGAGCTGTTTTTT	CASSPTLHPGAGELFF
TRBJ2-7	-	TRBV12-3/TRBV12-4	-	TGTGCCAGCAGGCGGGGACACAATTCCTACGAGCAGTACTTC	CASRRGHNSYEQYF
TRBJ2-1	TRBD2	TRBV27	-	TGTGCCAGCAGTTCGATAGCGGGAGGTCGCAATGAGCAGTTCTTC	CASSSIAGGRNEQFF
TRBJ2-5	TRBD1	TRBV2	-	TGTGCCAGCAGAACGGACAGGGGGAAGGAGACCCAGTACTTC	CASRTDRGKETQYF
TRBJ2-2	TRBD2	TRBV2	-	TGTGCCAGCAGCGACTACCTAGCGGGAGCCGCGAACACCGGGGAGCTGTTTTTT	CASSDYLAGAANTGELFF
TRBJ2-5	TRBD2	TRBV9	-	TGTGCCAGCAGCGTAATGGCTAGCGGGAGTGAAGAGACCCAGTACTTC	CASSVMASGSEETQYF
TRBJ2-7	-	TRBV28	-	TGTGCCAGCACCCAAGCCCGGGATCGGGGGGAGCAGTACTTC	CASTQARDRGEQYF
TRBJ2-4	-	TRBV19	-	TGTGCCAGTAGTAGCGGCGGTGGTCGCATTCAGTACTTC	CASSSGGGRIQYF
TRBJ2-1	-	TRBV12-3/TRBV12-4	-	TGTGCCTCTTACTCCTACAATGAGCAGTTCTTC	CASYSYNEQFF
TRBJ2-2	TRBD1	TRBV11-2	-	TGTGCCAGCAACTCCCTGGGACAGGGGTTGGTCGGGGAGCTGTTTTTT	CASNSLGQGLVGELFF
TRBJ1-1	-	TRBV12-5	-	TGTGCTAGTGGTTTGAACCCCGGGGGAGACGCTTTCTTT	CASGLNPGGDAFF
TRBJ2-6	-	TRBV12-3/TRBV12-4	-	TGTGCCAGCAGTTTGCCCTCGCCGGGGGGGGCCAACGTCCTGACTTTC	CASSLPSPGGANVLTF
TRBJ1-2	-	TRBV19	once	TGTGCCAGTAGTACACGACACCGTGGAGACCCTGGCTACACCTTC	CASSTRHRGDPGYTF
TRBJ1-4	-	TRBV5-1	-	TGCGCCAGCAGTGTCCGGGGGTTCGATGAAAAACTGTTTTTT	CASSVRGFDEKLFF
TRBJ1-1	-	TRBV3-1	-	TGTGCCAGCAGCCAGGAGCCCGGGACCTCCGGACCTTTCTTT	CASSQEPGTSGPFF
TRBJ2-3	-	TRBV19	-	TGTGCCAGTAGTATAGGGGCTAGCTCAGATACGCAGTATTTT	CASSIGASSDTQYF
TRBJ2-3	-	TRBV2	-	TGTGCCAGCATGTACGACCTCGCTAGCACAGATACGCAGTATTTT	CASMYDLASTDTQYF
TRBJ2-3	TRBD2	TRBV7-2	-	TGTGCCAGCAGCTCCCGACTAGCGGGAGCTGGAGATACGCAGTATTTT	CASSSRLAGAGDTQYF
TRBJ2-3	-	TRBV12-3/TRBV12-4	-	TGTGCCAGCAGTTTGGCAGGGATCCTCACAGATACGCAGTATTTT	CASSLAGILTDTQYF
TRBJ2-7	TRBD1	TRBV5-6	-	TGTGCCAGCAGCTTGGAAGGGACAGGGCACTCCTACGAGCAGTACTTC	CASSLEGTGHSYEQYF
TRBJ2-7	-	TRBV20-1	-	TGCAGTGCCGACCCTGCTAGGGGCAACTACGAGCAGTACTTC	CSADPARGNYEQYF
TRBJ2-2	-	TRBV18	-	TGTGCCAGCTCACCAGGGACGACTAACACCGGGGAGCTGTTTTTT	CASSPGTTNTGELFF
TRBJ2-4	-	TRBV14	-	TGTGCCAGCAGCCAAGATCAGCCCAGGGCCTACGATACTTTAAAAAACATTCAGTACTTC	CASSQDQPRAYDTLKNIQYF
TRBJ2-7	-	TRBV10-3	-	TGTGCCATCAGCGGAGGGGTGTACGAGCAGTACTTC	CAISGGVYEQYF
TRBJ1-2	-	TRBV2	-	TGTGCCAGCATTCGGGACAAGAGCTACACCTTC	CASIRDKSYTF
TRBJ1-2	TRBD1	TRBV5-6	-	TGTGTCAGCAGCTTGGGGGACAGGGAAAACTATGGCTACACCTTC	CVSSLGDRENYGYTF
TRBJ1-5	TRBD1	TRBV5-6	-	TGTGCCAGCAGCTTGGGTGTACGGACAGGGGGCAGGTATAGCAATCAGCCCCAGCATTTT	CASSLGVRTGGRYSNQPQHF
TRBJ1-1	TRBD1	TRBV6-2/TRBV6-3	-	TGTGCCAGCAGCCTGGACAGGGCCCACACTGAAGCTTTCTTT	CASSLDRAHTEAFF
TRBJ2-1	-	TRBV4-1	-	TGCGCCAGCAGCCAAAGGGGCCCCTCCTACAATGAGCAGTTCTTC	CASSQRGPSYNEQFF
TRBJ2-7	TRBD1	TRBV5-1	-	TGCGCCAGCAGCTTGGACAGGGGTATCTTCGTGCAGTACTTC	CASSLDRGIFVQYF
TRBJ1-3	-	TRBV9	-	TGTGCCAGCAGCCCCAGAGGGGGGACCGGCCGGGAGGCTGGAAACACCATATATTTT	CASSPRGGTGREAGNTIYF
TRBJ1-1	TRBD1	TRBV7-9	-	TGTGCCAGCAGCTCCTACAGGGGCGACACTGAAGCTTTCTTT	CASSSYRGDTEAFF
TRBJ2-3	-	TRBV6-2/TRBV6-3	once	TGTGCCAGCACCCCGGCCGCCGAAGTCACAGATACGCAGTATTTT	CASTPAAEVTDTQYF